This entry lists 13 T cell receptor beta chains sequenced from one sample in a study of beta chain features in type 1 diabetes. Which antigens these TCRs recognize remains unknown. Investigators reverse transcribed all isolated RNA, so they sequenced expressed TCRB transcripts. Assay: immunoSEQ multiplex PCR; the TCRdb copy retains only in-frame clones and omits some. The table has about 260,000 clones, 20% seen once; the top ten hold 0.028%. Findings and limits, study-wide: In every one of the four CD4+ subsets, TCRB CDR3s were moderately but significantly shorter in Type 1 diabetes patients.

Sequencing was done on a sample of naive CD4+ T cells from blood. These receptors were taken from a woman between 40 and 55 years old with type 1 diabetes.

The V call is TRBV7-2, the J call TRBJ1-1; 7 bases line up with TRBD1. Germline trimming cut 5 bases from V and 11 bases from J; bases unmatched to any gene: 11. The CDR3 length is 13 residues. Germline CDR1 is SGHTA and CDR2 is FQGNSA. In DNA form, the CDR3 reads TGTGCCAGCAGCCTGGGACAGCCGAGTGAGGCTTTCTTT. Translation gives CASSLGQPSEAFF.

The sample holds a few counts of this clone. The chain has TRBV30 and TRBJ1-2; the D is unclear. Per the germline V gene, CDR1 is GTSNPN and CDR2 is SVGIG (reference sequence). V was pared by 0 bases and J by 14 bases, with 10 bases between. The CDR3 sequence is 10 residues long. The CDR3 loop is CAWSVEGWTF. DNA for the CDR3: TGTGCCTGGAGTGTCGAGGGTTGGACCTTC.

The sample holds a few counts of this clone. This chain connects TRBV6-6 to TRBJ1-5; D remains unclear. This CDR3 is 15 amino acids long. V was clipped by 2 bases and J by 7 bases, with 15 bases between them. Per germline, CDR1 MNHNY and CDR2 SVGAGI (reference sequence). Written as DNA, the CDR3 is TGTGCCAGCAGTTACGGCACCCAGGTGGCCCAGCCCCAGCATTTT. Translating it yields CASSYGTQVAQPQHF.

The rearrangement joins TRBV25-1 to TRBJ2-7; D is ambiguous. The CDR3 is made up of 13 amino acids. V was shortened by 1 base and J by 2 bases, with 6 bases between the two germline ends. The germline V gene encodes CDR1 MGHDK and CDR2 SYGVNS. The CDR3 nucleotides read TGTGCCAGCAGTGAATCTAACCCCTACGAGCAGTACTTC. This translates into CASSESNPYEQYF.

This clone was recorded a few times. The chain couples TRBV7-9 to TRBJ1-1; D ambiguous. Germline assignment: CDR1 SEHNR and CDR2 FQNEAQ (reference sequence). This CDR3 has 13 amino acids. With 1 base removed from V and 7 bases from J, the gap between germline ends came to 10 bases. The DNA of the CDR3 is TGTGCCAGCAGCTTAGGACGGACTTTTGAAGCTTTCTTT. This encodes CASSLGRTFEAFF.

The chain has TRBV11-2 and TRBJ2-1, with D hard to call. Looked up from germline, CDR1 is SGHAT and CDR2 is FQNNGV. CDR3 size: 12 residues. Deletions cut 5 bases from V and 10 bases from J, with 12 bases between. CDR3 sequence: CASSPLGSEQFF. CDR3 in DNA: TGTGCCAGCAGCCCCCTTGGCTCGGAGCAGTTCTTC. The full variable domain, rest sourced from reference TRBV11-2 and TRBJ2-1, is EAGVAQSPRYKIIEKRQSVAFWCNPISGHATLYWYQQILGQGPKLLIQFQNNGVVDDSQLPKDRFSAERLKGVDSTLKIQPAKLEDSAVYLCASSPLGSEQFFGPGTRLTVL.

The rearrangement joins TRBV19 to TRBJ2-2; maybe TRBD1 (6 bases). Germline V CDR1 and CDR2: LNHDA, SQIVND (reference sequence). The CDR3 spans 15 residues. V lost 6 bases to trimming and J lost 0 bases, with 11 bases between them. CDR3 in amino acids: CASRIGTPNTGELFF. The DNA of the CDR3 is TGTGCCAGTAGAATCGGGACACCGAACACCGGGGAGCTGTTTTTT.

J is TRBJ1-2 and V is TRBV28; possibly TRBD1 for D (5 bases). This CDR3 region has 12 residues. The V and J ends lost 7 bases and 5 bases respectively, with 11 bases between them. Germline lookup yields CDR1 MDHEN and CDR2 SYDVKM. The DNA for the CDR3 is TGTGCCAGCACTCAGGGAGGATATGGCTACACCTTC. It yields the protein CASTQGGYGYTF.

A few counts support this clone. The chain employs TRBV29-1 and TRBJ2-3, with 7 bases lining up with TRBD2. The CDR3 extends over 14 amino acids. With 7 bases clipped from V and 2 bases from J, the junction kept 9 bases outside the gene matches. Germline V lookup: CDR1 SQVTM, CDR2 ANQGSEA. The CDR3 nucleotides read TGCAGCGCCTCACTAGCGTTCCACACAGATACGCAGTATTTT. This codes for CSASLAFHTDTQYF.

The chain employs TRBV5-1 and TRBJ2-1, with a weak D call TRBD2 (6 bases). Germline CDR1 and CDR2: SGHRS and YFSETQ. The ends were cut back, 0 bases at V and 6 bases at J, with 10 bases in the middle. There are 14 residues in the CDR3. CDR3 residues: CASSLGVTSNEQFF. The CDR3 DNA sequence: TGCGCCAGCAGCTTGGGGGTGACTAGCAATGAGCAGTTCTTC.

V and J are TRBV5-1 and TRBJ2-5; D possibly corresponds to TRBD1 (5 bases). This CDR3 has 14 residues. Germline assignment: CDR1 SGHRS and CDR2 YFSETQ. Trimming took off 0 bases at V and 3 bases at J, with 9 bases between the two ends. The CDR3 region has the DNA TGCGCCAGCAGCTTGGCCGTCAGGGAAGAGACCCAGTACTTC. Protein product: CASSLAVREETQYF.

This clone occurred a few times. The chain uses TRBV4-3 and TRBJ1-1; a possible D gene is TRBD1 (5 bases). The CDR3 is 15 amino acids. Deletions cut 4 bases from V and 0 bases from J, with 12 bases between. The germline V gene encodes CDR1 LGHNA and CDR2 YSLEER. CDR3 sequence reads: CASSLRTRLNTEAFF. The CDR3 DNA reads TGCGCCAGCAGCCTCAGGACAAGATTGAACACTGAAGCTTTCTTT.

This clone was found a few times. CDR3 in amino acids: CSASSGSEQFF. The CDR3 DNA reads TGCAGTGCTAGCTCGGGAAGTGAGCAGTTCTTC. This chain uses TRBV20-1 with TRBJ2-1; TRBD2 is a possible D gene (5 bases). The CDR3 spans 11 residues. Germline-derived CDR1 and CDR2 are DFQATT and SNEGSKA (reference sequence). The ends were cut back, 3 bases at V and 9 bases at J, with 9 bases in the middle.